This T cell receptor (beta chain) was retrieved from a study of metastatic and nonmetastatic thyroid tumors. Study outcomes and limitations: For both blood and tumor, malignant thyroid tumors reportedly showed significantly higher TCR beta diversity than benign nodules did.

There were no patients who had received any treatment before thyroid surgery. TCRdb reprocessed the PCR reads via MiXCR. This sample has some 26,000 clones; about 20% occur once, and the top ten carry about 4.5%. With 0 bases removed from V and 3 bases from J, the gap between germline ends came to 18 bases. Looked up from germline, CDR1 is SGDLS and CDR2 is YYNGEE. The CDR3 totals 17 residues. A remark on this clone: The antigen remains undetermined.

The sequenced sample was adjacent normal tissue. The genes are TRBV9 and TRBJ2-5, with a possible D match to TRBD1 (6 bases). The receptor comes from a female donor with papillary thyroid cancer or a benign thyroid nodule (not recorded which). Some clones in this sample may be carry-over from other donors' samples. The CDR3 DNA reads as TGTGCCAGCAGCGTAGAACACAGGGCATTCGACAAAGAGACCCAGTACTTC. As protein: CASSVEHRAFDKETQYF.